These 18 T cell receptor beta chains came from one sample sequenced in a study of blood T cell repertoires in COVID-19. The repertoire was sequenced with immunoSEQ multiplex PCR; TCRdb's copy has only in-frame clones and lacks some. In the table there are 70,000 or so clones, around nine tenths of which are singletons. The sample taken for sequencing was peripheral blood. The receptors derive from a man between 60 and 70 years old with acute or convalescent COVID-19.

J is TRBJ2-3 and V is TRBV3-1 (or the pseudogene TRBV3-2), with D hard to call. V lost 0 bases, J lost 0 bases, and 10 bases lay in between. Per germline, CDR1 LGHDT and CDR2 YNNKEL (reference sequence). The CDR3 has 16 residues. CDR3 region: CASSQEADSSTDTQYF. CDR3 DNA sequence: TGTGCCAGCAGCCAAGAGGCGGATTCTAGCACAGATACGCAGTATTTT.

The DNA for the CDR3 is TGTGCCAGCAGCGTAGACTCCGGGGAGCTGTTTTTT. As protein: CASSVDSGELFF. The rearrangement links TRBV9 to TRBJ2-2; no clear D. The germline CDR1 and CDR2 sequences are SGDLS and YYNGEE. The CDR3 is made up of 12 amino acids. Trimming stripped 0 bases from V and 6 bases from J, with 3 bases between.

The rearrangement joins TRBV9 to TRBJ2-1; 7 bases match TRBD2. CDR1 and CDR2 (germline): SGDLS, YYNGEE. This CDR3 spans 15 amino acids. V lost 0 bases to trimming and J lost 5 bases; unmatched junction nucleotides: 5. CDR3 loop: CASSVGAGANNEQFF. The CDR3 bases are TGTGCCAGCAGCGTAGGCGCGGGAGCCAACAATGAGCAGTTCTTC.

V gene TRBV19 combines with J gene TRBJ1-3; 7 nucleotides match TRBD1. After removal of 6 bases from V and 5 bases from J, the junction contained 7 bases not matched to a gene. The germline V gene encodes CDR1 LNHDA and CDR2 SQIVND (reference sequence). This CDR3 is 14 amino acids long. This chain's CDR3 is CASRSRQGRNTIYF. The CDR3 coding sequence is TGTGCCAGTAGATCTCGACAGGGACGAAACACCATATATTTT. The variable domain in full, with the rest retrieved from reference TRBV19 and TRBJ1-3, is DGGITQSPKYLFRKEGQNVTLSCEQNLNHDAMYWYRQDPGQGLRLIYYSQIVNDFQKGDIAEGYSVSREKKESFPLTVTSAQKNPTAFYLCASRSRQGRNTIYFGEGSWLTVV.

This sequence joins TRBV15 and TRBJ2-5, with D maybe TRBD1 (6 bases). Germline V lookup: CDR1 LNHNV, CDR2 YYDKDF (reference sequence). The CDR3 consists of 15 residues. V was shortened by 0 bases and J by 5 bases, with 13 bases between the two germline ends. Written as DNA, the CDR3 is TGTGCCACCAGCAGAGACAGGGGTTGGGGGGAGACCCAGTACTTC. Amino acid sequence: CATSRDRGWGETQYF. The whole variable domain, filled in from reference TRBV15 and TRBJ2-5, reads DAMVIQNPRYQVTQFGKPVTLSCSQTLNHNVMYWYQQKSSQAPKLLFHYYDKDFNNEADTPDNFQSRRPNTSFCFLDIRSPGLGDTAMYLCATSRDRGWGETQYFGPGTRLLVL.

The chain uses TRBV11-1 and TRBJ2-2; 10 positions agree with TRBD2. CDR1 and CDR2 from the germline V gene are SGHAT and FQDESV (reference sequence). Trimming removed 4 bases from V and 5 bases from J; junction bases left unmatched: 4. The CDR3 has 15 amino acids. The CDR3 loop reads CASSSTSGQTGELFF. CDR3 DNA sequence: TGTGCCAGCAGCTCGACTAGCGGGCAGACCGGGGAGCTGTTTTTT.

The V gene is TRBV7-9, the J gene TRBJ2-7; the match to TRBD1 covers 8 bases. V trimming: 1 base; J trimming: 3 bases; junction bases outside the gene matches: 5. The CDR3 has 15 amino acids. CDR1 is SEHNR, CDR2 FQNEAQ, per germline (reference sequence). The CDR3 coding sequence is TGTGCCAGCAGCTTAGGACAGGGGTTAGGCTACGAGCAGTACTTC. Protein: CASSLGQGLGYEQYF.

This clone was observed once. V gene TRBV29-1 combines with J gene TRBJ2-5; D is unresolved. V dropped 4 bases and J dropped 4 bases, with 13 bases sitting between them. Germline assignment: CDR1 SQVTM and CDR2 ANQGSEA. The CDR3 is 13 residues long. CDR3 loop: CSVARVLGETQYF. The DNA of the CDR3 is TGCAGCGTTGCCCGGGTCCTTGGAGAGACCCAGTACTTC.

This chain uses TRBV9 with TRBJ2-5, with 11 bases matching TRBD2. The CDR3 runs to 17 residues. V trimming: 0 bases; J trimming: 2 bases; junction bases outside the gene matches: 6. The V gene's germline CDR1 is SGDLS and CDR2 YYNGEE. CDR3 amino acids: CASSVGVSGGAQETQYF. The CDR3 bases are TGTGCCAGCAGCGTAGGGGTTAGCGGGGGGGCTCAAGAGACCCAGTACTTC. The full variable domain, with the rest looked up from reference TRBV9 and TRBJ2-5, is DSGVTQTPKHLITATGQRVTLRCSPRSGDLSVYWYQQSLDQGLQFLIQYYNGEERAKGNILERFSAQQFPDLHSELNLSSLELGDSALYFCASSVGVSGGAQETQYFGPGTRLLVL.

This clone was detected once. The chain has TRBV5-1 and TRBJ2-7; the D is unclear. Trimming removed 0 bases from V and 5 bases from J, with 12 bases in between. CDR1 is SGHRS and CDR2 is YFSETQ in the germline V gene. This CDR3 has 14 residues. The CDR3 DNA is TGCGCCAGCAGCTTGGTGGAACAGCAGGACGAGCAGTACTTC. This translates into CASSLVEQQDEQYF.

This chain links TRBV19 with TRBJ2-5; possibly TRBD2 for D (6 bases). Trimming shortened V by 5 bases and J by 4 bases, and 14 bases separated the two germline ends. CDR3 length: 14 amino acids. Germline V gene data show CDR1 as LNHDA and CDR2 as SQIVND (reference sequence). The CDR3 DNA follows: TGTGCCAGTAGTTTCGTTGGGGGAGGAGAGACCCAGTACTTC. Its protein product is CASSFVGGGETQYF. Full variable domain (remainder filled in from reference TRBV19 and TRBJ2-5): DGGITQSPKYLFRKEGQNVTLSCEQNLNHDAMYWYRQDPGQGLRLIYYSQIVNDFQKGDIAEGYSVSREKKESFPLTVTSAQKNPTAFYLCASSFVGGGETQYFGPGTRLLVL.

V gene TRBV19 combines with J gene TRBJ2-7, with D tentatively TRBD1 (6 bases). CDR3 length: 14 amino acids. V lost 6 bases and J lost 3, with 15 bases in between. Per germline, CDR1 LNHDA and CDR2 SQIVND (reference sequence). The CDR3 nucleotides are TGTGCCAGTAGCGGAGGAATACAGGGCTACGAGCAGTACTTC. Translated, it gives CASSGGIQGYEQYF.

The chain is built from TRBV5-1 and TRBJ2-5, with 11 bases lining up with TRBD2. Germline V lookup: CDR1 SGHRS, CDR2 YFSETQ. The CDR3 consists of 14 residues. The J segment lost 6 bases and the V segment lost 4 bases, leaving 5 bases of the junction unmatched. The CDR3 spells CASSKTSGSKTQYF. CDR3 nucleotide sequence: TGCGCCAGCAGCAAAACTAGCGGGAGTAAGACCCAGTACTTC.

V and J are TRBV5-1 and TRBJ1-1; TRBD1 might be the D (5 bases). CDR3 size: 11 residues. Germline lookup yields CDR1 SGHRS and CDR2 YFSETQ. Trimming pared 0 bases from V and 8 bases from J, leaving 5 bases between. The chain's CDR3 is CASSLEGEAFF. Written as DNA, the CDR3 is TGCGCCAGCAGCTTGGAGGGGGAAGCTTTCTTT.

The count of this clone is one. This rearrangement joins TRBV2 to TRBJ2-1; 7 positions match TRBD1. V shed 6 bases, J shed 15 bases, and the junction held 11 bases outside the gene matches. The CDR3 has 12 residues. CDR1 is SNHLY, CDR2 FYNNEI, per germline. CDR3 region: CASRGTASGRFF. In DNA, the CDR3 is TGTGCCAGCAGGGGGACAGCGAGCGGTAGGTTCTTC.

The chain is built from TRBV29-1 and TRBJ1-2; D possibly corresponds to TRBD1 (6 bases). CDR3 size: 12 residues. CDR1 is SQVTM, CDR2 ANQGSEA, per germline. The V end lost 4 bases, the J end lost 5 bases, and 11 bases lay between the germline ends. CDR3 sequence reads: CSVVGQGYGYTF. In DNA form, the CDR3 reads TGCAGCGTTGTTGGGCAGGGGTATGGCTACACCTTC.

In its sample, this clone was seen once. The J gene is TRBJ1-1, the V gene TRBV4-2; D gene unclear. CDR1 and CDR2 from the germline V gene are LGHNA and YNFKEQ. Trimming removed 4 bases from V and 1 base from J, with 7 bases in between. This CDR3 is 13 amino acids long. CDR3 region: CASSLSGNTEAFF. The DNA of the CDR3 is TGTGCCAGCAGCCTTTCGGGGAACACTGAAGCTTTCTTT.

This chain connects TRBV5-5 to TRBJ2-5; D perhaps matches TRBD1 (6 bases). The CDR3 has 15 residues. In germline, CDR1 is SGHKS, CDR2 YYEKEE (reference sequence). The V end lost 0 bases, the J end lost 5 bases, and 14 bases lay between the germline ends. CDR3 sequence reads: CASSLARGGVETQYF. As DNA, the CDR3 is TGTGCCAGCAGCTTGGCCAGGGGCGGTGTGGAGACCCAGTACTTC.